The clone carrying this TCR beta chain appeared a few times. Its cognate antigen is unknown. This sample was taken from a study of shared clonotypes between healthy human individuals. Findings and caveats of the study: When compared with the clonotypes that were shared by all four sorted-subset donors, the non-shared clonotypes turned out to have lower generation probabilities. Across subsets, estimated richness was generally greater for naive than for memory populations. Around 5.4% of naive CD4 clonotypes were common to a few donors.

CDR3 length: 15 amino acids. Germline V lookup: CDR1 SGHRS, CDR2 YFSETQ. The V and J ends lost 3 bases and 2 bases respectively, with 11 bases between them. The assay was carried out at the deep level. Sequencing was performed with immunoSEQ multiplex PCR; in TCRdb, only in-frame clones are kept and a portion is missing. Of about 640,000 clones listed, roughly 70% are singletons. This rearrangement joins TRBV5-1 to TRBJ2-2; D not certain. The receptor was isolated from a woman in her twenties or thirties in good health. The sequenced sample was memory CD4+ T cells sorted from blood. Subset here: CD45RA-negative fraction. CDR3 amino acids: CASSSSRVNTGELFF. For the CDR3, the DNA is TGCGCCAGCAGCTCTAGTAGGGTTAACACCGGGGAGCTGTTTTTT.